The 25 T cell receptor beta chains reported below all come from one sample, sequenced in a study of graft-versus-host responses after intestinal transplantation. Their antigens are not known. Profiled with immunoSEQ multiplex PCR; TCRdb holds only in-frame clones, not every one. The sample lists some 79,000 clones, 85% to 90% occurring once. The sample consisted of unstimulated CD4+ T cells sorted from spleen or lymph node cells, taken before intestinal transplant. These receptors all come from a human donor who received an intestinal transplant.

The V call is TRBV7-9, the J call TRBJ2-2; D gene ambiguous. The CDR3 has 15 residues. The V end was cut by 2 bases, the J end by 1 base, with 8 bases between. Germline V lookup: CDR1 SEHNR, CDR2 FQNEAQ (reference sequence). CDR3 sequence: CASSLPRQNTGELFF. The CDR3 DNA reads TGTGCCAGCAGCTTACCCCGACAGAACACCGGGGAGCTGTTTTTT.

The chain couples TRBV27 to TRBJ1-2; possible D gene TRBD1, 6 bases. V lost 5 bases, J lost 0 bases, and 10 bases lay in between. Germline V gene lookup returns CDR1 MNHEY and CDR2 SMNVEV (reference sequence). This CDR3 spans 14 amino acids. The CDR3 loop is CASSPQGSNYGYTF. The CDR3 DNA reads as TGTGCCAGCAGTCCCCAGGGGTCTAACTATGGCTACACCTTC.

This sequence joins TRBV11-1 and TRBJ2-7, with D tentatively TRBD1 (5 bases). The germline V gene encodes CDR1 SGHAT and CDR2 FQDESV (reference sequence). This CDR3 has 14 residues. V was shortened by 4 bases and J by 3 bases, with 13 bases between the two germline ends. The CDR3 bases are TGTGCCAGCAGCTCGAACAGGATCGGCTACGAGCAGTACTTC. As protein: CASSSNRIGYEQYF. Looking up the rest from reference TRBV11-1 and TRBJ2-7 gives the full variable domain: EAEVAQSPRYKITEKSQAVAFWCDPISGHATLYWYRQILGQGPELLVQFQDESVVDDSQLPKDRFSAERLKGVDSTLKIQPAELGDSAMYLCASSSNRIGYEQYFGPGTRLTVT.

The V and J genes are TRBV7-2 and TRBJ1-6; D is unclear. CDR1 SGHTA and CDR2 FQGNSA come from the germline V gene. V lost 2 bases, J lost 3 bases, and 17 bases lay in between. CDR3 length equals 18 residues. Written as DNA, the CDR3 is TGTGCCAGCAGCTTAAAGAGAGGCTTGCGGAACTATAATTCACCCCTCCACTTT. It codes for CASSLKRGLRNYNSPLHF. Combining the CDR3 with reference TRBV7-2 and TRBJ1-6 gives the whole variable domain GAGVSQSPSNKVTEKGKDVELRCDPISGHTALYWYRQSLGQGLEFLIYFQGNSAPDKSGLPSDRFSAERTGGSVSTLTIQRTQQEDSAVYLCASSLKRGLRNYNSPLHFGNGTRLTVT.

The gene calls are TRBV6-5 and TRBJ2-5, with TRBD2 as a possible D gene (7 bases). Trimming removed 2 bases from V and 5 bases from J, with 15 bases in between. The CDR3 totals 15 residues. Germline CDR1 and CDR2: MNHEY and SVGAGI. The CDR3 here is CASSYGRGPGETQYF. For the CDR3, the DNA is TGTGCCAGCAGTTACGGGCGGGGGCCGGGGGAGACCCAGTACTTC.

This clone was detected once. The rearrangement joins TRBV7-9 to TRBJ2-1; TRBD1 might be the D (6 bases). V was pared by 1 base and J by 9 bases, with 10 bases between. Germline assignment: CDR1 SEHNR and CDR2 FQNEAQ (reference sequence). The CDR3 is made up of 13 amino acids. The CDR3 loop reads CASSLVTGSEQFF. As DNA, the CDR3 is TGTGCCAGCAGCTTAGTTACAGGGTCTGAGCAGTTCTTC.

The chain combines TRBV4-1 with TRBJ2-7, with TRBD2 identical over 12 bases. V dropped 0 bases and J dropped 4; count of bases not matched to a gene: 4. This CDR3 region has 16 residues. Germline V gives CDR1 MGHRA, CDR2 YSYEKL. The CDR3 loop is CASSQEGLAGYYEQYF. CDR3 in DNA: TGCGCCAGCAGCCAAGAGGGACTAGCGGGCTATTACGAGCAGTACTTC.

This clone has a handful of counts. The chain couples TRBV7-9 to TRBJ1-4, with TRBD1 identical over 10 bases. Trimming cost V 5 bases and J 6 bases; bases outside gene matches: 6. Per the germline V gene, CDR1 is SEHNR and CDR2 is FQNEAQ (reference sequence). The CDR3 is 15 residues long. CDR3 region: CASSAPGQGYEKLFF. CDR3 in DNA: TGTGCCAGCAGCGCCCCGGGACAGGGGTATGAAAAACTGTTTTTT.

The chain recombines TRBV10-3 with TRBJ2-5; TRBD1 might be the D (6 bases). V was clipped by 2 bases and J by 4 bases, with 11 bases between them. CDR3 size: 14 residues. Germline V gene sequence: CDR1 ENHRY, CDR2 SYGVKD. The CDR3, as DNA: TGTGCCATCAGTGAGGTACTCAGGGGAGAGACCCAGTACTTC. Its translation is CAISEVLRGETQYF.

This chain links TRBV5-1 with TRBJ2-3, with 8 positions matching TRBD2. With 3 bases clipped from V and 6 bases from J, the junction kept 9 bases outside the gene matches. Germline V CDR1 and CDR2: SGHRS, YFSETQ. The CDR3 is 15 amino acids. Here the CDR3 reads CASSSGGPTGDTQYF. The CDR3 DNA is TGCGCCAGCAGCTCGGGGGGGCCAACCGGGGATACGCAGTATTTT.

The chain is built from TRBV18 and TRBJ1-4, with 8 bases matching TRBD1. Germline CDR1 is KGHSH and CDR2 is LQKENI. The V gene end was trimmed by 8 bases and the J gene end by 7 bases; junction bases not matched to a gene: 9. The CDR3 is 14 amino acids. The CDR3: CASAGGTRAEKLFF. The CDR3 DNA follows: TGTGCCAGCGCAGGGGGCACCAGGGCTGAAAAACTGTTTTTT.

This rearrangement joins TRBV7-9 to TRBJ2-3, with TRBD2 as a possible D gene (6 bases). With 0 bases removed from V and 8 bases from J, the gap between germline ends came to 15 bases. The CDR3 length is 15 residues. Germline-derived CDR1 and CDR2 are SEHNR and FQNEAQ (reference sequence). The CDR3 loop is CASSLAEGAQGTQYF. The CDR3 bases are TGTGCCAGCAGCTTAGCGGAGGGAGCCCAGGGTACGCAGTATTTT.

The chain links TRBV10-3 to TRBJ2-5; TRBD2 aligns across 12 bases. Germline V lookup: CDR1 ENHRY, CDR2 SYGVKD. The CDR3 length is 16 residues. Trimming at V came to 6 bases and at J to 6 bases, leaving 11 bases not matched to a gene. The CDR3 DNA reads TGTGCCATCAGCCTCCCTAGCGGGAGGGCTTTCCAGACCCAGTACTTC. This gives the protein CAISLPSGRAFQTQYF.

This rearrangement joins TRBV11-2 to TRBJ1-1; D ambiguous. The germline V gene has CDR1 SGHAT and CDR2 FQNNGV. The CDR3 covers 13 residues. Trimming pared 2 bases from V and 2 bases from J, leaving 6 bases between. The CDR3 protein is CASSLKLNTEAFF. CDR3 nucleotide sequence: TGTGCCAGCAGCTTAAAGCTTAACACTGAAGCTTTCTTT.

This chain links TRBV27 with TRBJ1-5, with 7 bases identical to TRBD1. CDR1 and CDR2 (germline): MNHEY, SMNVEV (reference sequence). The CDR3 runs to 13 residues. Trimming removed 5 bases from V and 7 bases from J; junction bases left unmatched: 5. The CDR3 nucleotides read TGTGCCAGCAGTGACAGGGCGGGGCAGCCCCAGCATTTT. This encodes CASSDRAGQPQHF.

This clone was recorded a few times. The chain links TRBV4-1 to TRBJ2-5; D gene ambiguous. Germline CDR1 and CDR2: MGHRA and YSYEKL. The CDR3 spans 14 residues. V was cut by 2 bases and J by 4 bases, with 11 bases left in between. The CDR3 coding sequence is TGCGCCAGCAGCCAAAGAGAGCGTGGAGAGACCCAGTACTTC. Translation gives CASSQRERGETQYF.

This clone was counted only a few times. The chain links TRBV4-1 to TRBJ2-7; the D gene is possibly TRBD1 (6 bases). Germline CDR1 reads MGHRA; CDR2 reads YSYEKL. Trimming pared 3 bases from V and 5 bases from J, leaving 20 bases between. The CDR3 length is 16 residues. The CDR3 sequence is CASSQDPGTRGNEQYF. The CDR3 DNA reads TGCGCCAGCAGCCAGGATCCCGGGACAAGGGGGAACGAGCAGTACTTC.

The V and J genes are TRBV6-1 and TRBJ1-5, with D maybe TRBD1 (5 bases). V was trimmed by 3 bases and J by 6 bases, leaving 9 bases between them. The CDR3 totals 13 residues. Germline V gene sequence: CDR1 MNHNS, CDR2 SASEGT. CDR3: CASSDIRGQPQHF. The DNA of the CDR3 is TGTGCCAGCAGTGATATTAGGGGTCAGCCCCAGCATTTT.

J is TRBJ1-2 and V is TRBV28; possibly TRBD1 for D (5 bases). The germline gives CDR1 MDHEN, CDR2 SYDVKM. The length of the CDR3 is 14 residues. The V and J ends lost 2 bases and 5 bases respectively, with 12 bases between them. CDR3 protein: CASSLNVGTYGYTF. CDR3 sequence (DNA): TGTGCCAGCAGTTTAAACGTCGGGACTTATGGCTACACCTTC.

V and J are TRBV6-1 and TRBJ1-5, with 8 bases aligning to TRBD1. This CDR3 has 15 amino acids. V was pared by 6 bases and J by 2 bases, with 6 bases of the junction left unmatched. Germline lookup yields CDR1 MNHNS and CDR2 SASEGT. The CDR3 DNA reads TGTGCCAGCAGCGCGCAGGGGGCAGGCAATCAGCCCCAGCATTTT. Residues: CASSAQGAGNQPQHF.

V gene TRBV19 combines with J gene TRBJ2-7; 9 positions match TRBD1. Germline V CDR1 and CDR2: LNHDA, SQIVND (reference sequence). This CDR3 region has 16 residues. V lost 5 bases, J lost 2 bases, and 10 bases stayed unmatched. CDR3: CASSVGPGQGTYEQYF. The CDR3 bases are TGTGCCAGTAGTGTAGGGCCCGGACAGGGGACCTACGAGCAGTACTTC.

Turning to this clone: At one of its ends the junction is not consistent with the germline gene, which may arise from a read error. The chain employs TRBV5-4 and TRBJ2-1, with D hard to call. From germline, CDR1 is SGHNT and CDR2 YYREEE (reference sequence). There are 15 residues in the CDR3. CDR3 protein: CASTLGMGEWDEQFF. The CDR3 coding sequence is TGTGCCAGCACCTTGGGGATGGGCGAGTGGGATGAGCAGTTCTTC.

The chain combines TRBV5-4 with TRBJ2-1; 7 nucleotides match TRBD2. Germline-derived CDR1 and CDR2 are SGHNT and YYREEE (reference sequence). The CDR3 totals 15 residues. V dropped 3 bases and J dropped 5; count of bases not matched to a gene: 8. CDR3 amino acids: CASSSGLDRDNEQFF. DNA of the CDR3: TGTGCCAGCAGCTCCGGACTAGACAGAGACAATGAGCAGTTCTTC.

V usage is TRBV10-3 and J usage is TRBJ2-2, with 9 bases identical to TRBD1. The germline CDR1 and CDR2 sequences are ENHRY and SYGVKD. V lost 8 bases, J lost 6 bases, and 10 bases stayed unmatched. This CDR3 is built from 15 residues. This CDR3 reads CAIGGRTGASGELFF. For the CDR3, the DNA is TGTGCCATCGGGGGACGGACAGGGGCTTCCGGGGAGCTGTTTTTT.

This chain's CDR3 is CASAPGTGNQPQHF. CDR3 DNA sequence: TGTGCCAGCGCGCCCGGGACAGGCAATCAGCCCCAGCATTTT. This chain joins TRBV6-5 and TRBJ1-5; TRBD1 matches at 7 bases. From germline, CDR1 is MNHEY and CDR2 SVGAGI. The length of the CDR3 is 14 residues. Trimming at V came to 8 bases and at J to 2 bases, leaving 6 bases not matched to a gene.